One sample yielded the 21 T cell receptor beta chains listed below, sequenced in a study of regulatory T cells in long-lasting Graves disease. The TCR beta library used iRepertoire HTBI primers with Arm-PCR amplification of CDR3. TCRdb passed the multiplex PCR reads through MiXCR, listing each CDR3 protein once. Here the sample spans around 450,000 distinct CDR3 sequences, roughly 21% being singletons. Noted time point: persistent/refractory GD, antithyroid drugs over 5 years with positive TRAb. PBMC-extracted RNA yielded the TCR library. The starting material was peripheral blood mononuclear cells (PBMCs), obtained when the disease was refractory, from a patient treated with antithyroid drugs. The receptors derive from a female donor with Graves disease.

This clonotype came up once. A much larger clonotype is one base distant, so this may be a read error. The chain employs TRBV7-8 and TRBJ2-4; 9 bases agree with TRBD1. The CDR3 length is 16 residues. Germline CDR1 and CDR2: SGHVS and FQNEAQ. In DNA, the CDR3 is TGTGCCAGCAGCTTAGCTTCATGGGACGGACAGGGGATTCAGCACTTC. Protein product: CASSLASWDGQGIQHF.

The J gene is TRBJ2-2, the V gene TRBV7-3, with 10 nucleotides matching TRBD2. In germline, CDR1 is SGHTA, CDR2 FQGTGA. The ends lost 0 bases at V and 1 base at J; junction bases unmatched: 2. The CDR3 has 17 residues. In nucleotides, the CDR3 is TGTGCCAGCAGCTTAACTAGCGGGGGGCTGAACACCGGGGAGCTGTTTTTT. It codes for CASSLTSGGLNTGELFF.

This clonotype has a count of ten or more. The chain links TRBV6-1 to TRBJ1-2; D ambiguous. Deletions cut 8 bases from V and 3 bases from J, with 13 bases between. Looked up from germline, CDR1 is MNHNS and CDR2 is SASEGT. The CDR3 consists of 13 residues. The CDR3: CASAPQADYGYTF. For the CDR3, the DNA is TGTGCCAGCGCCCCTCAGGCAGACTATGGCTACACCTTC.

This chain links TRBV9 with TRBJ1-1, with TRBD1 matching over 9 bases. This CDR3 is built from 15 residues. CDR1 and CDR2 (germline): SGDLS, YYNGEE. After removal of 2 bases from V and 5 bases from J, the junction contained 7 bases not matched to a gene. The CDR3: CASSVGGQGGTEAFF. CDR3 nucleotide sequence: TGTGCCAGCAGCGTTGGGGGACAGGGTGGGACTGAAGCTTTCTTT.

This clonotype was detected only a few times. This rearrangement joins TRBV2 to TRBJ2-3; D may be TRBD1 or TRBD2 (6 bases each). Germline V gene sequence: CDR1 SNHLY, CDR2 FYNNEI. The length of the CDR3 is 13 residues. V lost 7 bases to trimming and J lost 3 bases, with 11 bases between them. CDR3 loop: CASIRGQTDTQYF. In DNA form, the CDR3 reads TGTGCCAGCATACGGGGGCAAACAGATACGCAGTATTTT.

This chain joins TRBV15 and TRBJ2-7; D gene ambiguous. The CDR3 runs to 13 residues. Germline-derived CDR1 and CDR2 are LNHNV and YYDKDF (reference sequence). V lost 0 bases, J lost 3 bases, and 6 bases lay in between. Here the CDR3 DNA reads TGTGCCACCAGCAGAGATAACGGCTACGAGCAGTACTTC. Amino acid sequence: CATSRDNGYEQYF.

There are many counts of this clonotype. The chain employs TRBV7-2 and TRBJ2-5; D is possibly TRBD2 (6 bases). Germline V gene sequence: CDR1 SGHTA, CDR2 FQGNSA. V was clipped by 4 bases and J by 1 base, with 10 bases between them. The CDR3 has 14 residues. CDR3 bases: TGTGCCAGCAGCTACGCTAGCGCCCAAGAGACCCAGTACTTC. Its translation: CASSYASAQETQYF.

This clonotype was found a few times. This clone may be a read error of a much larger clone one base away. Written as DNA, the CDR3 is TGTGCCAGCGGGATCTTAGGGCAGGCCAGCCGGAACACTGAAGCTTTCTTT. It specifies CASGILGQASRNTEAFF. The J gene is TRBJ1-1, the V gene TRBV2, with D uncertain. CDR3 size: 17 residues. Germline-derived CDR1 and CDR2 are SNHLY and FYNNEI. Trimming cost V 8 bases and J 1 base, with 23 bases left between them.

At least ten counts were recorded for this clonotype. This rearrangement joins TRBV24-1 to TRBJ2-5; maybe TRBD1 (6 bases). The CDR3 is 15 residues long. V was pared by 1 base and J by 2 bases, with 10 bases between. Germline assignment: CDR1 KGHDR and CDR2 SFDVKD. The CDR3 coding sequence is TGTGCCACCAGTGATTTTACAGGGTTACAAGAGACCCAGTACTTC. This encodes CATSDFTGLQETQYF.

This chain joins TRBV5-1 and TRBJ1-2; TRBD1 might be the D (6 bases). Trimming left V 3 bases short and J 4 bases short, with 16 bases between. This CDR3 spans 15 amino acids. The V gene's germline CDR1 is SGHRS and CDR2 YFSETQ. The CDR3 bases are TGCGCCAGCAGCTACCTACAGGGAGTTGGCTATGGCTACACCTTC. The encoded protein is CASSYLQGVGYGYTF.

This clonotype appeared a few times. The V call is TRBV3-1, the J call TRBJ1-1, with D possibly being TRBD1 (5 bases). Trimming stripped 0 bases from V and 13 bases from J, with 18 bases between. The CDR3 covers 14 residues. The germline V gene encodes CDR1 LGHDT and CDR2 YNNKEL (reference sequence). Here the CDR3 reads CASSQEGGAGLDFF. The CDR3 DNA reads TGTGCCAGCAGCCAAGAGGGCGGGGCAGGGCTGGATTTCTTT.

This clonotype was seen at least ten times. This sequence joins TRBV28 and TRBJ2-2, with D unclear. CDR1 is MDHEN and CDR2 is SYDVKM in the germline V gene. The CDR3 is made up of 14 amino acids. With 3 bases removed from V and 1 base from J, the gap between germline ends came to 6 bases. The CDR3 DNA is TGTGCCAGCAGTTTTCCGATGAACACCGGGGAGCTGTTTTTT. Translation gives CASSFPMNTGELFF.

This clonotype was seen many times. The genes are TRBV2 and TRBJ1-2; D remains unclear. V was shortened by 8 bases and J by 3 bases, with 16 bases between the two germline ends. The CDR3 sequence is 14 residues long. In germline, CDR1 is SNHLY, CDR2 FYNNEI. In DNA, the CDR3 is TGTGCCAGCGACCCGGATGACACGGACTATGGCTACACCTTC. It specifies CASDPDDTDYGYTF.

The chain employs TRBV7-6 and TRBJ2-4; weak D call: TRBD1 (5 bases). The CDR3 sequence is 17 residues long. Germline V gene sequence: CDR1 SGHVS, CDR2 FNYEAQ. Trimming cost V 0 bases and J 2 bases, with 14 bases left between them. CDR3 DNA sequence: TGTGCCAGCAGCTTAGCGGCAGGGTCATCTTCCAAAAACATTCAGTACTTC. It codes for CASSLAAGSSSKNIQYF. The full variable domain, rest sourced from reference TRBV7-6 and TRBJ2-4, is GAGVSQSPRYKVTKRGQDVALRCDPISGHVSLYWYRQALGQGPEFLTYFNYEAQQDKSGLPNDRFSAERPEGSISTLTIQRTEQRDSAMYRCASSLAAGSSSKNIQYFGAGTRLSVL.

This clonotype was recorded a few times. The gene calls are TRBV7-9 and TRBJ2-7; D ambiguous. Germline CDR1 is SEHNR and CDR2 is FQNEAQ (reference sequence). The CDR3 consists of 14 residues. V was clipped by 2 bases and J by 1 base, with 9 bases between them. The CDR3 protein is CASSLFGLSYEQYF. CDR3 DNA sequence: TGTGCCAGCAGCTTATTCGGGCTGTCCTACGAGCAGTACTTC.

This clonotype has a count of ten or more. This chain uses TRBV12-3 or TRBV12-4 with TRBJ1-5; no clear D gene. Trimming pared 1 base from V and 3 bases from J, leaving 4 bases between. The CDR3 runs to 13 residues. CDR3 sequence reads: CASSLDTNQPQHF. In DNA form, the CDR3 reads TGTGCCAGCAGTTTAGACACCAATCAGCCCCAGCATTTT.

This clonotype occurred many times. The V call is TRBV6-1, the J call TRBJ2-7; TRBD2 matches 12 bases. Germline loops: CDR1 MNHNS, CDR2 SASEGT. The CDR3 covers 17 residues. J lost 6 bases, V lost 8 bases, and 17 bases had no gene match. The CDR3 nucleotides read TGTGCCAGCCAGCGGGCTAGCGGGGGGGAGACCCTCGGCGAGCAGTACTTC. Translated: CASQRASGGETLGEQYF.

Many counts were recorded for this clonotype. The chain recombines TRBV5-1 with TRBJ2-4; 9 bases match TRBD1. Germline V gene lookup returns CDR1 SGHRS and CDR2 YFSETQ. Trimming at V came to 4 bases and at J to 9 bases, leaving 8 bases not matched to a gene. The CDR3 length is 14 residues. The CDR3 loop reads CASSPGQGDAIQYF. CDR3 DNA sequence: TGCGCCAGCAGCCCGGGACAGGGTGACGCCATTCAGTACTTC.

At least ten counts were recorded for this clonotype. The chain links TRBV27 to TRBJ2-5; 11 nucleotides agree with TRBD2. With V trimmed by 0 bases and J by 2 bases, 2 bases remained unmatched. This CDR3 comprises 16 residues. CDR1 is MNHEY and CDR2 is SMNVEV in the germline V gene (reference sequence). CDR3 protein: CASSLSPSGRQETQYF. CDR3 coding DNA: TGTGCCAGCAGTTTATCTCCTAGCGGGAGGCAAGAGACCCAGTACTTC.

This clonotype was detected ten times or more. The chain employs TRBV28 and TRBJ2-7, with 8 bases matching TRBD2. Germline assignment: CDR1 MDHEN and CDR2 SYDVKM. With 6 bases clipped from V and 3 bases from J, the junction kept 10 bases outside the gene matches. This CDR3 contains 15 residues. CDR3 region: CASRAVTSEYYEQYF. As DNA, the CDR3 is TGTGCCAGCAGGGCGGTGACTAGCGAGTACTACGAGCAGTACTTC.

This clonotype showed up just a few times. This chain joins TRBV19 and TRBJ2-5; perhaps TRBD1 as D (6 bases). The CDR3 contains 15 residues. The V gene lost 4 bases and the J gene lost 1 base, with 13 bases spanning the gap. The V gene's germline CDR1 is LNHDA and CDR2 SQIVND (reference sequence). CDR3 loop: CASSRRGSVQETQYF. CDR3 sequence (DNA): TGTGCCAGTAGTAGAAGGGGGAGCGTCCAAGAGACCCAGTACTTC.